Each of the 13 T cell receptor beta chains below was sequenced from the same sample in a study of cytomegalovirus exposure and HLA in healthy donors. The PCR made use of 60 Vbeta and 13 Jbeta primers. Sequencing used immunoSEQ multiplex PCR; TCRdb keeps in-frame clones, though not all of them. The repertoire holds around 140,000 clones, about four fifths seen once, with around 1.3% in the top ten. Sequenced: PBMCs. These receptors were obtained from a woman between 40 and 55 years old in good health and CMV-seronegative.

This clone was found a few times. The rearrangement joins TRBV2 to TRBJ1-1; 7 nucleotides agree with TRBD1. V lost 11 bases and J lost 1; bases outside the gene matches: 4. The CDR3 has 12 amino acids. Germline CDR1 and CDR2: SNHLY and FYNNEI. This chain's CDR3 is CALRTGNTEAFF. CDR3 coding DNA: TGTGCCCTTCGGACAGGGAACACTGAAGCTTTCTTT.

V is TRBV6-6 and J is TRBJ1-5; 7 positions match TRBD1. Germline lookup yields CDR1 MNHNY and CDR2 SVGAGI (reference sequence). This CDR3 is 15 amino acids long. V was pared by 5 bases and J by 1 base, with 5 bases of the junction left unmatched. The CDR3 sequence: CASSDRAGSNQPQHF. Here the CDR3 DNA reads TGTGCCAGCAGTGACAGGGCAGGGAGCAATCAGCCCCAGCATTTT.

V usage is TRBV4-1 and J usage is TRBJ1-2, with 10 bases that match TRBD1. From germline, CDR1 is MGHRA and CDR2 YSYEKL. V lost 4 bases, J lost 7 bases, and 9 bases stayed unmatched. The CDR3 sequence is 15 residues long. CDR3 sequence reads: CASSPEDRGVFGYTF. The CDR3 bases are TGCGCCAGCAGCCCCGAGGACAGGGGGGTGTTTGGCTACACCTTC.

The chain is built from TRBV28 and TRBJ1-1; TRBD1 might be the D (5 bases). Trimming pared 7 bases from V and 0 bases from J, leaving 15 bases between. The germline V gene has CDR1 MDHEN and CDR2 SYDVKM. This CDR3 has 15 residues. CDR3 sequence reads: CASMRQKLMNTEAFF. The DNA for the CDR3 is TGTGCCAGCATGCGACAGAAGTTGATGAACACTGAAGCTTTCTTT.

V is TRBV19 and J is TRBJ2-3; the match to TRBD2 covers 10 bases. CDR3 length: 16 amino acids. The germline V gene encodes CDR1 LNHDA and CDR2 SQIVND (reference sequence). Unmatched junction bases numbered 8, after V lost 5 bases and J lost 3 bases. The CDR3 protein is CASSQRGGTSTDTQYF. For the CDR3, the DNA is TGTGCCAGTAGTCAGCGGGGGGGGACCTCGACAGATACGCAGTATTTT.

The chain couples TRBV5-1 to TRBJ2-3, with TRBD2 matching over 13 bases. V lost 0 bases and J lost 2; bases outside the gene matches: 15. Germline CDR1 SGHRS, CDR2 YFSETQ. The CDR3 length is 21 residues. DNA for the CDR3: TGCGCCAGCAGCTTGGCCCCACTAGCGGGGGGGCGGCGGAGCTTCACAGATACGCAGTATTTT. It is translated as CASSLAPLAGGRRSFTDTQYF.

With regard to this clone: The junction differs from germline at one of its ends, possibly a read error. The rearrangement links TRBV29-1 to TRBJ1-1; perhaps TRBD1 as D (5 bases). The CDR3 consists of 13 residues. Looked up from germline, CDR1 is SQVTM and CDR2 is ANQGSEA. This CDR3 is CSEQDGGNPEAFF. CDR3 coding DNA: TGCAGCGAGCAGGACGGGGGGAACCCTGAAGCTTTCTTT.

The rearrangement links TRBV5-1 to TRBJ2-7; TRBD1 agrees at 8 bases. Germline CDR1 SGHRS, CDR2 YFSETQ. The CDR3 totals 14 residues. V was clipped by 4 bases and J by 3 bases; unmatched bases: 6. This chain's CDR3 is CASSLTTGGYEQYF. The CDR3 coding sequence is TGCGCCAGCAGCCTAACCACAGGGGGCTACGAGCAGTACTTC.

The gene calls are TRBV19 and TRBJ2-5; 9 bases line up with TRBD2. The CDR3 is 16 residues long. J was trimmed by 7 bases and V by 3 bases; bases with no gene match: 12. From germline, CDR1 is LNHDA and CDR2 SQIVND (reference sequence). The CDR3 here is CASSITRGGSLGTQYF. The DNA of the CDR3 is TGTGCCAGTAGTATTACGCGGGGGGGTTCGTTGGGGACCCAGTACTTC.

This chain connects TRBV29-1 to TRBJ2-3, with D unclear. Germline-derived CDR1 and CDR2 are SQVTM and ANQGSEA. V dropped 3 bases and J dropped 8 bases, with 9 bases sitting between them. The CDR3 is made up of 11 amino acids. The CDR3 DNA follows: TGCAGCGTTGATGAGCTTCGTACGCAGTATTTT. It specifies CSVDELRTQYF.

The chain carries TRBV6-5 and TRBJ1-5; 7 nucleotides line up with TRBD1. The CDR3 totals 16 residues. In germline, CDR1 is MNHEY, CDR2 SVGAGI. The V and J ends lost 2 bases and 3 bases, in that order; junction bases with no gene match: 7. The CDR3 DNA reads as TGTGCCAGCAGTTACGCGAGAGACAGGGCCAATCAGCCCCAGCATTTT. Its protein product is CASSYARDRANQPQHF.

The gene calls are TRBV7-9 and TRBJ1-3; D is perhaps TRBD1 (6 bases). Germline V gene sequence: CDR1 SEHNR, CDR2 FQNEAQ (reference sequence). Trimming removed 1 base at V and 4 bases at J, with 11 bases between. There are 15 residues in the CDR3. This CDR3 is CASSLVAGAGNTIYF. The CDR3 DNA reads TGTGCCAGCAGCTTAGTTGCAGGGGCAGGAAACACCATATATTTT. The entire variable domain, with the rest obtained from reference TRBV7-9 and TRBJ1-3, is as follows: DTGVSQNPRHKITKRGQNVTFRCDPISEHNRLYWYRQTLGQGPEFLTYFQNEAQLEKSRLLSDRFSAERPKGSFSTLEIQRTEQGDSAMYLCASSLVAGAGNTIYFGEGSWLTVV.

This clone was recorded once. The rearrangement links TRBV18 to TRBJ2-7; a possible D gene is TRBD1 (5 bases). This CDR3 contains 13 residues. V gave up 2 bases and J gave up 6 bases, with 11 bases separating them. Germline CDR1 is KGHSH and CDR2 is LQKENI. The CDR3 DNA reads as TGTGCCAGCTCACCATTGGACACGGTCGAGCAGTACTTC. As protein: CASSPLDTVEQYF.